The present entry profiles one T cell receptor beta chain with its context. Its antigen is unidentified. Assay used: immunoSEQ multiplex PCR; TCRdb lists only in-frame clones, some missing. The table includes over a million clones, more than 75% detected once. This CDR3 comprises 15 residues. Germline V CDR1 and CDR2: SGHTA, FQGTGA. With V trimmed by 4 bases and J by 6 bases, 6 bases remained unmatched. Subsets obtained from CD4+ cells comprised CD45RA+ naive and CD45RA-negative memory cells. These data originate in a study of shared clonotypes between healthy human individuals. Study-level results: Clonotype sharing among donors was thought likely to change with sequencing depth.

Sample: memory CD4+ T cells from PBMCs. Noted subset: CD45RA-negative fraction. The source is a man aged 18 to 29 in good health. Some clones in this sample may be carry-over from other donors' samples. The chain joins TRBV7-3 to TRBJ2-1; 10 bases fit TRBD2. CDR3 DNA: TGTGCCAGCAGCTCTACTAGACTAGCGGGCAATGAGCAGTTCTTC. As protein: CASSSTRLAGNEQFF.